One sample yielded the 30 T cell receptor beta chains listed below, sequenced in a study of identical twins (TCRdb year 2016). The library was built by means of 5' RACE. TCRdb lists the instrument as Illumina HiSeq 2000. The raw public reads went through TCRdb reprocessing: fastp at Q25, MiXCR clone calling, in-frame beta chains kept. Rows with one shared CDR3 protein collapse into an entry with the most common genes and DNA. Recorded for this sample are 1.5 million to 2 million distinct CDR3 sequences; under 35% of them occurred a single time. Together, the top ten hold 0.25% to 0.3% of the sample. Sequenced input: cord blood. The receptors come from a newborn girl in good health.

This clonotype was counted between two and nine times. The rearrangement uses TRBV9 and TRBJ2-7, with 7 bases aligning to TRBD2. CDR1 and CDR2 (germline): SGDLS, YYNGEE. The ends lost 0 bases at V and 3 bases at J; junction bases unmatched: 12. The CDR3 runs 17 residues. Written as DNA, the CDR3 is TGTGCCAGCAGCGTAGGTCCCTTGGGGAGGGTGGTCTACGAGCAGTACTTC. It yields the protein CASSVGPLGRVVYEQYF. The full variable domain, in which reference TRBV9 and TRBJ2-7 provide the parts outside the CDR3, is DSGVTQTPKHLITATGQRVTLRCSPRSGDLSVYWYQQSLDQGLQFLIQYYNGEERAKGNILERFSAQQFPDLHSELNLSSLELGDSALYFCASSVGPLGRVVYEQYFGPGTRLTVT.

In its sample, this clonotype was seen once. The J gene is TRBJ1-2, the V gene TRBV20-1; 9 bases map to TRBD1. The CDR3 spans 12 residues. Losses at the gene ends were 6 bases for V and 8 bases for J; bases not matched to a gene: 7. Germline V gene data show CDR1 as DFQATT and CDR2 as SNEGSKA (reference sequence). CDR3 bases: TGCAGTGCCAACACCGGGACAGGGGGCTACACCTTC. Protein: CSANTGTGGYTF.

This clonotype showed up many times. This chain connects TRBV29-1 to TRBJ2-3, with D unresolved. CDR1 SQVTM and CDR2 ANQGSEA come from the germline V gene. This CDR3 has 14 amino acids. V shed 8 bases and J shed 5 bases, with 20 bases lying between them. CDR3 protein: CSLRDQDLGDTQYF. Written as DNA, the CDR3 is TGCAGCTTACGAGACCAGGATCTAGGAGATACGCAGTATTTT.

This chain joins TRBV11-1 and TRBJ1-4; 7 bases are a match to TRBD1. The CDR3 extends over 16 amino acids. The germline gives CDR1 SGHAT, CDR2 FQDESV (reference sequence). Trimming took 5 bases from V and 8 from J; bases not matched to a gene: 14. The CDR3 DNA sequence: TGTGCCAGCAGCGAAACCCGGGACAGCTTGGGGGAAAAACTGTTTTTT. This encodes CASSETRDSLGEKLFF.

This clonotype was seen once. V gene TRBV20-1 combines with J gene TRBJ2-2; D is perhaps TRBD2 (5 bases). The germline gives CDR1 DFQATT, CDR2 SNEGSKA (reference sequence). V was trimmed by 0 bases and J by 1 base, leaving 15 bases between them. This CDR3 has 17 residues. CDR3 nucleotide sequence: TGCAGTGCTAGAGACAGGAGGTGGGAGAAGAACACCGGGGAGCTGTTTTTT. Encoded protein: CSARDRRWEKNTGELFF.

The chain recombines TRBV20-1 with TRBJ1-1; D is uncertain. V lost 1 base to trimming and J lost 11 bases, with 11 bases between them. Germline V lookup: CDR1 DFQATT, CDR2 SNEGSKA (reference sequence). This CDR3 is built from 11 residues. CDR3 region: CSARGSPGAFF. Here the CDR3 DNA reads TGCAGTGCTAGAGGTTCCCCGGGCGCTTTCTTT.

Ten or more counts support this clonotype. J is TRBJ2-3 and V is TRBV13; D perhaps matches TRBD1 (5 bases). Trimming left V 2 bases short and J 2 bases short, with 14 bases between. The CDR3 is 16 amino acids. Germline assignment: CDR1 PRHDT and CDR2 FYEKMQ (reference sequence). CDR3 DNA sequence: TGTGCCAGCAGCTTATGGGCAGGGTTGTCCACAGATACGCAGTATTTT. Its translation: CASSLWAGLSTDTQYF. Combining the CDR3 with reference TRBV13 and TRBJ2-3 gives the whole variable domain AAGVIQSPRHLIKEKRETATLKCYPIPRHDTVYWYQQGPGQDPQFLISFYEKMQSDKGSIPDRFSAQQFSDYHSELNMSSLELGDSALYFCASSLWAGLSTDTQYFGPGTRLTVL.

J is TRBJ2-1 and V is TRBV6-1; the D is unclear. With the DNA end fitting TRBJ2-7 better, the J assignment may be wrong. The CDR3 runs 16 residues. Per germline, CDR1 MNHNS and CDR2 SASEGT. The chain's CDR3 is CASSDRLWSSYNEQYF. The CDR3 nucleotides read TGTGCCAGCAGTGATAGACTGTGGAGCTCCTACAATGAGCAGTACTTC.

The V call is TRBV6-5, the J call TRBJ2-3; the D is unclear. Trimming shortened V by 6 bases and J by 7 bases, and 20 bases separated the two germline ends. CDR3 length: 15 residues. Germline lookup yields CDR1 MNHEY and CDR2 SVGAGI. As DNA, the CDR3 is TGTGCCAGCAGCGCTACGAACCGGAACGCCCATACGCAGTATTTT. This codes for CASSATNRNAHTQYF.

This clonotype was detected only a few times. This sequence joins TRBV20-1 and TRBJ2-1; 10 bases map to TRBD2. The CDR3 extends over 17 amino acids. Per the germline V gene, CDR1 is DFQATT and CDR2 is SNEGSKA (reference sequence). J lost 4 bases, V lost 0 bases, and 9 bases had no gene match. The CDR3 loop is CSARDGQREGLYNEQFF. The DNA for the CDR3 is TGCAGTGCTAGAGATGGGCAGCGGGAGGGCCTATACAATGAGCAGTTCTTC.

V gene TRBV25-1 combines with J gene TRBJ2-7; 9 bases map to TRBD1. Per the germline V gene, CDR1 is MGHDK and CDR2 is SYGVNS. The junction had 8 bases not matched to a gene; V was cut back by 5 bases and J by 0 bases. CDR3 length: 16 amino acids. The DNA of the CDR3 is TGTGCCAGCAGTCGCGAGGGACAGGGTGGCTCCTACGAGCAGTACTTC. Its translation is CASSREGQGGSYEQYF.

In its sample, this clonotype was seen a few times. The rearrangement uses TRBV5-1 and TRBJ2-5; TRBD2 matches at 14 bases. Losses at the gene ends were 4 bases for V and 4 bases for J; bases not matched to a gene: 6. In germline, CDR1 is SGHRS, CDR2 YFSETQ. CDR3 length equals 16 residues. As DNA, the CDR3 is TGCGCCAGCAGCCGAGGGACTAGCGGGGGAGGAGAGACCCAGTACTTC. Encoded protein: CASSRGTSGGGETQYF.

This clonotype has only a few counts. The rearrangement uses TRBV3-1 and TRBJ2-7; D call uncertain. Germline CDR1 and CDR2: LGHDT and YNNKEL (reference sequence). The germline V and J ends were trimmed by 0 bases and 2 bases, with 8 bases remaining between them. The CDR3 is 14 residues long. DNA for the CDR3: TGTGCCAGCAGCCAAGATCAAGGACCCTACGAGCAGTACTTC. It translates to CASSQDQGPYEQYF.

This clonotype was counted ten times or more. The chain has TRBV28 and TRBJ2-7, with 13 bases identical to TRBD2. The CDR3 sequence is 14 residues long. Germline CDR1 MDHEN, CDR2 SYDVKM. V lost 6 bases to trimming and J lost 9 bases; unmatched junction nucleotides: 8. The CDR3, as DNA: TGTGCCAGCAGACCTCAACTAGCGGGAGGGAGGCAGTACTTC. Translated, it gives CASRPQLAGGRQYF. Supplemented by reference TRBV28 and TRBJ2-7, the full variable domain reads DVKVTQSSRYLVKRTGEKVFLECVQDMDHENMFWYRQDPGLGLRLIYFSYDVKMKEKGDIPEGYSVSREKKERFSLILESASTNQTSMYLCASRPQLAGGRQYFGPGTRLTVT.

The table lists this clonotype with a few counts. The rearrangement uses TRBV12-3 or TRBV12-4 and TRBJ2-5; D not certain. This CDR3 region has 14 residues. The ends were cut back, 4 bases at V and 2 bases at J, with 11 bases in the middle. The CDR3: CASSSRWSQETQYF. The CDR3 nucleotides read TGTGCCAGCAGTTCTCGGTGGTCGCAAGAGACCCAGTACTTC.

This clonotype was seen more than once but under ten times. The chain links TRBV20-1 to TRBJ2-1; TRBD2 matches 12 bases. Germline values: CDR1 DFQATT, CDR2 SNEGSKA (reference sequence). Unmatched junction bases numbered 5, after V lost 3 bases and J lost 8 bases. The CDR3 sequence is 14 residues long. The CDR3 reads CSASPSGGAYEQFF. The CDR3 DNA sequence: TGCAGTGCTAGCCCTAGCGGGGGGGCGTATGAGCAGTTCTTC.

CDR3 amino acids: CASSTAGMAGADTQYF. CDR3 in DNA: TGTGCCAGCAGTACCGCCGGAATGGCGGGAGCAGATACGCAGTATTTT. V usage is TRBV6-6 and J usage is TRBJ2-3, with TRBD2 identical over 7 bases. The J segment lost 4 bases and the V segment lost 5 bases, leaving 12 bases of the junction unmatched. Germline V gene sequence: CDR1 MNHNY, CDR2 SVGAGI (reference sequence). The CDR3 is 16 residues long.

This chain uses TRBV3-1 with TRBJ1-5; 9 bases map to TRBD1. This CDR3 region has 15 residues. Germline trimming cut 5 bases from V and 4 bases from J; bases unmatched to any gene: 6. CDR1 is LGHDT and CDR2 is YNNKEL in the germline V gene (reference sequence). CDR3 region: CASSSGTGTNQPQHF. CDR3 nucleotide sequence: TGTGCCAGCAGCTCCGGGACAGGGACGAATCAGCCCCAGCATTTT. Combining the CDR3 with reference TRBV3-1 and TRBJ1-5 gives the whole variable domain DTAVSQTPKYLVTQMGNDKSIKCEQNLGHDTMYWYKQDSKKFLKIMFSYNNKELIINETVPNRFSPKSPDKAHLNLHINSLELGDSAVYFCASSSGTGTNQPQHFGDGTRLSIL.

At least ten counts were recorded for this clonotype. This chain uses TRBV12-5 with TRBJ2-5, with D perhaps TRBD2 (6 bases). Trimming took 9 bases from V and 1 from J, leaving 12 bases between them. From germline, CDR1 is LGHNT and CDR2 FRNRAP. The CDR3 consists of 13 residues. CDR3 protein: CASQRAFQETQYF. The CDR3 DNA is TGTGCTAGCCAGCGGGCCTTCCAAGAGACCCAGTACTTC.

This chain links TRBV21-1 with TRBJ2-2. TRBV21-1 has pseudogene status. This CDR3 comprises 15 residues. In nucleotides, the CDR3 is TGTGCCAGCAGCAAAGCCCAGCGTAACACCGGGGAGCTGTTTTTT. Translation gives CASSKAQRNTGELFF.

The chain is built from TRBV28 and TRBJ2-1; 7 bases match TRBD2. Germline values: CDR1 MDHEN, CDR2 SYDVKM. Germline trimming cut 3 bases from V and 2 bases from J; bases unmatched to any gene: 13. The CDR3 is made up of 18 amino acids. In nucleotides, the CDR3 is TGTGCCAGCAGTTTCCCCCTTATAGCGGGCTCTCCCTACAATGAGCAGTTCTTC. Its protein is CASSFPLIAGSPYNEQFF.

As DNA, the CDR3 is TGTGCCAGCAGTTTAACCCTCAGGGGGCGTCAGCCCCAGCATTTT. Protein sequence: CASSLTLRGRQPQHF. The chain has TRBV12-3 or TRBV12-4 and TRBJ1-5; 8 nucleotides line up with TRBD1. V was clipped by 2 bases and J by 6 bases; unmatched bases: 6. The CDR3 length is 15 residues.

The chain joins TRBV4-1 to TRBJ1-1; D may be TRBD1 (6 bases). The CDR3 is 11 residues long. V lost 3 bases and J 8 bases, leaving 7 bases between the germline ends. Germline-derived CDR1 and CDR2 are MGHRA and YSYEKL. In DNA form, the CDR3 reads TGCGCCAGCAGCCACGACAGGGAAGCTTTCTTT. It specifies CASSHDREAFF.

The J gene is TRBJ2-5, the V gene TRBV9; D may be TRBD2 (6 bases). Germline values: CDR1 SGDLS, CDR2 YYNGEE. This CDR3 has 15 amino acids. Trimming shortened V by 4 bases and J by 1 base, and 14 bases separated the two germline ends. CDR3 region: CASSLRMGGQETQYF. The CDR3 region has the DNA TGTGCCAGCAGCCTCCGCATGGGAGGCCAAGAGACCCAGTACTTC.

This clonotype was seen more than once but under ten times. The genes are TRBV5-1 and TRBJ2-5; possible D gene TRBD1, 6 bases. The CDR3 spans 17 residues. V lost 4 bases to trimming and J lost 4 bases, with 23 bases between them. Per germline, CDR1 SGHRS and CDR2 YFSETQ. CDR3 residues: CASSPGSGQSAGETQYF. The CDR3 DNA reads TGCGCCAGCAGCCCAGGTTCCGGACAGAGTGCCGGAGAGACCCAGTACTTC.

This clonotype came up a few times. This chain joins TRBV10-3 and TRBJ2-7; 15 nucleotides match TRBD2. V shed 6 bases and J 0 bases; nucleotides not matched to a gene: 6. The CDR3 extends over 17 amino acids. Germline CDR1 is ENHRY and CDR2 is SYGVKD. CDR3 residues: CAISPGLAGGLSYEQYF. The CDR3 coding sequence is TGTGCCATCAGCCCGGGACTAGCGGGAGGCCTCTCCTACGAGCAGTACTTC.

This clonotype was counted many times. The V gene is TRBV12-3 or TRBV12-4, the J gene TRBJ2-7; TRBD1 aligns across 10 bases. This CDR3 is built from 14 residues. The V and J ends lost 4 bases and 3 bases, in that order; junction bases with no gene match: 3. The CDR3 DNA is TGTGCCAGCAGTTCCGGGACAGGGGACTACGAGCAGTACTTC. It translates to CASSSGTGDYEQYF.

Only a few counts were recorded for this clonotype. This chain connects TRBV20-1 to TRBJ2-3, with D perhaps TRBD2 (5 bases). The CDR3 consists of 14 residues. Between the trimmed V and J ends, which lost 4 bases and 1 base, there was a span of 12 bases. CDR1 and CDR2 (germline): DFQATT, SNEGSKA (reference sequence). CDR3 amino acids: CSATEGRGTDTQYF. DNA of the CDR3: TGCAGTGCTACCGAGGGTCGTGGCACAGATACGCAGTATTTT.

This sequence joins TRBV29-1 and TRBJ2-1, with TRBD2 identical over 9 bases. CDR1 is SQVTM, CDR2 ANQGSEA, per germline. The CDR3 sequence is 14 residues long. With 3 bases clipped from V and 3 bases from J, the junction kept 3 bases outside the gene matches. The CDR3 reads CSVDSSGVYNEQFF. The CDR3 DNA reads TGCAGCGTTGACTCTAGCGGGGTCTACAATGAGCAGTTCTTC.

This clonotype was recorded a few times. The chain recombines TRBV12-3 or TRBV12-4 with TRBJ1-1; the D is unclear. V was trimmed by 3 bases and J by 3 bases, leaving 5 bases between them. There are 12 residues in the CDR3. In DNA, the CDR3 is TGTGCCAGCAGTTTCTGGGACACTGAAGCTTTCTTT. This encodes CASSFWDTEAFF.